This TCR beta chain was captured in a study of cytomegalovirus exposure and HLA in healthy donors. Trimming at V came to 0 bases and at J to 7 bases, leaving 7 bases not matched to a gene. This CDR3 region has 16 residues. In germline, CDR1 is MNHEY, CDR2 SVGAGI. The donors were members of the approximately 120-subject validation cohort (separate from the roughly 700-subject first cohort). Assay: immunoSEQ multiplex PCR; the TCRdb copy retains only in-frame clones and omits some. This table holds approximately 200,000 clones, more than 65% found once. The specimen was PBMCs. This receptor was taken from a woman in her 30s in good health and CMV-seropositive. The chain links TRBV6-5 to TRBJ2-2; TRBD2 matches 8 bases. The CDR3 coding sequence is TGTGCCAGCAGTTACTCGGGGACTAGGGGTGGCGGGGAGCTGTTTTTT. Translation gives CASSYSGTRGGGELFF.